This T cell receptor beta chain was sequenced for a study of glioma-infiltrating T cells. J gave up 7 bases and V 9 bases, and 13 bases lay outside the gene matches. The CDR3 extends over 16 amino acids. Germline V CDR1 and CDR2: LNHDA, SQIVND (reference sequence). Using RNA template, CDR3s of TCR alpha and beta were amplified with iRepertoire arm-PCR. TCRdb used MiXCR to reprocess the multiplex PCR reads, holding one entry per CDR3 protein. This sample has 170,000 or so distinct CDR3 sequences; more than 35% occur once, and the top ten carry roughly 5.2%. V and J are TRBV19 and TRBJ2-2; 11 bases line up with TRBD1. Input material: glioma tissue, nonneoplastic brain tissue, or PBMCs (not recorded which). This TCR derives from a human donor with low-grade glioma or glioblastoma, undergoing nonglioma brain surgery, or in good health (not recorded which). Written as DNA, the CDR3 is TGTGCCAGCCATCTCTCCGGGACAGGGGGGGTCGGGGAGCTGTTTTTT. Translated, it gives CASHLSGTGGVGELFF.